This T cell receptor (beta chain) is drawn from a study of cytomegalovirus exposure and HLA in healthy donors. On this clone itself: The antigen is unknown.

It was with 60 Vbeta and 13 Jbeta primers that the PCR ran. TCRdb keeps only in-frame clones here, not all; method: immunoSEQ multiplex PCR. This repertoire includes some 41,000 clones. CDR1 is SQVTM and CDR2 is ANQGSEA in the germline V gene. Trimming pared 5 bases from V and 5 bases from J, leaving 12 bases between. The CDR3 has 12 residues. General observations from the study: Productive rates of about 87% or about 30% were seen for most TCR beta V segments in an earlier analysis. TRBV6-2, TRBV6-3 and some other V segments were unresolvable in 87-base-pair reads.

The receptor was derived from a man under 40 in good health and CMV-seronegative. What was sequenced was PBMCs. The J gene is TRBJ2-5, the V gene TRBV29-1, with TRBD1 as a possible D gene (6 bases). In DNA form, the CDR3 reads TGCAGCGTTACCCTTACAGGGGAGACCCAGTACTTC. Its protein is CSVTLTGETQYF.